What follows describes a single TCR beta chain. This clone has just a few counts. Its antigen is currently not known. Base qualities are not at hand, and no much larger clone is one base apart. These data originate in a study of cytomegalovirus exposure and HLA in healthy donors (dated by TCRdb to between 2016 and 2019). General notes on the study: An earlier analysis of approximately 640 of the donors reported approximately 290 Gb of sequence data and some 100 million unique TCR beta sequences from approximately 180 million T cells. An early release that covered fewer than 750 HLA-typed donors contained around 330 gigabases of sequencing data and 70 million to 100 million unique TCR sequences. The genetic ancestry cluster associated with self-reported Caucasian donors included over 80% of the roughly 360 genotyped donors. The study aimed to test whether signatures of past pathogen exposure could be identified by cataloging public T cell receptors. Using immunosequencing, the study profiled T cell repertoires from about 620 subjects and related those repertoires to cytomegalovirus serostatus. A separate validation cohort of roughly 130 different subjects was used in addition to the roughly 670-subject first cohort. To predict cytomegalovirus infection status, the study brought together high-throughput TCR immunosequencing, statistical association of individual TCRs with disease status, and machine learning. A later analysis re-examined previously published TCR beta repertoires from roughly 650 donors and added high-resolution HLA genotyping to investigate patterns of TCR occurrence. The later analysis used no new phenotypic data to find candidate immune exposures, relying instead on TCR beta sequences and their occurrence across donors. An earlier analysis of roughly 580 of the donors used high-throughput TCR beta sequencing to judge whether each TCR beta V gene segment behaved as functional or pseudogenic. Alongside the repertoire data, information on donor age, sex, ethnicity and CMV serostatus was compiled. A later genetic analysis used genome-wide SNP genotypes for 398 of the 666 donors, treating that subset as a discovery cohort. Every discovery cohort repertoire had been produced on one sequencing platform. Both class I and class II loci were covered by HLA typing, at four-digit resolution. Typing coverage differed by locus: A, B, C, DRB1 and DQB1 were typed in about 620-640 donors, DQA1 in 522, DPA1 in around 580, and DPB1 in around 490. Roughly five DR-DQ haplotypes were handled as single units for association and clustering, since linkage in the cohort was strong. On average, 235,054 unique TCR beta nucleotide sequences were sequenced per donor among a few hundred genotyped donors of the cohort, with 15% to 20% of those sequences being non-productive. The full study reports these points: A further reported finding was that TCR beta sequences accurately predicted the HLA-A and HLA-B alleles for most subjects in the first cohort. A later analysis associated roughly 17,000 TCR beta sequences with specific HLA alleles at a false discovery rate of 0.05. In a later genetic analysis, fewer N-insertions in productive TCRs were reported among donors in an Asian-associated ancestry cluster than the 666-donor mean. Most TCR sequences were observed very rarely across donors, whereas some public TCRs were present in many individuals. In a later analysis, most CMV-associated TCR beta chains were found to appear HLA-restricted, with HLA associations seemingly driven largely by CMV exposure. The authors suggested that the approach could potentially be generalized to other disease states and immunological phenotypes. A few of the identified cytomegalovirus-associated TCR beta chains were confirmed in vitro to be specific for cytomegalovirus antigens. The cohort was sequenced for TCR beta chains only, and without alpha or paired-chain data the features that could be detected were limited. According to a later analysis, parvovirus B19, influenza, CMV and Epstein-Barr virus appeared linked to several top co-occurrence clusters. A cluster of highly shared sequence variants was judged likely to be a technical artifact of the sequencing pipeline. An association between a missense DCLRE1C variant and V-gene and J-gene trimming of TCR beta chains was found in a later genetic analysis and replicated in an independent cohort. The study gave a list of about 170 TCR beta chains associated with cytomegalovirus. Correlated functional status among segregating V segments might be attributable to linkage disequilibrium, but an unknown experimental factor could not be ruled out. In a later analysis, the rate of TCR association differed among HLA loci, with DRB1 alleles having the most associated TCRs and HLA-C alleles having the fewest. An earlier analysis of some 590 of the donors showed that most TCR beta V segments appeared in productive rearrangements either about 87% or about 30% of the time, which broadly matched IMGT annotations. The classifier was reported to diagnose cytomegalovirus status with high specificity and sensitivity in both the original and validation cohorts. When HLA alleles, especially DR and DQ, strongly co-occurred, TCR associations were difficult to assign to individual alleles. The earlier analysis of fewer than 750 of the donors excluded approximately 15 rarely observed V segments, including chromosome 9 orphons, because counts were too low. Compared with equally common non-associated chains, HLA-associated TCR beta chains in a later analysis were more clonally expanded and had lower generation probabilities. Immune exposure information for the cohort was limited to CMV serostatus. Presence/absence analyses assumed roughly uniform sequencing depth across donors, an assumption that may not hold. The 87-base-pair reads could not distinguish some IMGT-functional V segments, including TRBV6-2 and TRBV6-3, so those segments were excluded. Because HLA typing was unavailable for some donors at each locus, only the typed subset was used in association tests.

The cohort comprised approximately 700 healthy bone marrow donors. At the time of sampling, all cohort members were nominally healthy, though unrecorded immune exposures were likely present. The donor was CMV seronegative and was included in the group of 352 seronegative cohort members. Each donor provided a peripheral blood sample, and peripheral blood mononuclear cells were used for TCR beta sequencing. The Qiagen DNeasy Blood Extraction Kit was used to extract genomic DNA from the blood cell samples. The library relied on the immunoSEQ multiplex PCR assay. For the multiplex PCR, a mixture combining 60 forward primers for TCR Vbeta segments and 13 reverse primers for TCR Jbeta segments was used. The CDR3 region of rearranged TCR beta genes was amplified from genomic DNA by a multiplex PCR assay. The amplified TCR beta libraries were sequenced on the Illumina HiSeq System as 87-base-pair reads. Per the source publication's procedure: In a later analysis, tens of millions of unique TCR beta chains were counted across the approximately 670 repertoires, and roughly 11 million of these chains were shared by at least two donors. Raw reads were error-corrected and collapsed into unique sequences by a nearest-neighbor algorithm in which closely related sequences were merged to remove PCR and sequencing errors. CDR3 sequences were aligned to IMGT reference sequences to assign V, D and J gene segments. For a sequence to be retained, at least a six-nucleotide match to both a V gene segment and a J gene segment was required. A rearrangement was called productive if the CDR3 had no stop codons and remained in frame with V and J, and every other rearrangement was called non-productive. Following IMGT convention, CDR3 was defined as the stretch from the second conserved V-encoded cysteine to the conserved J-encoded phenylalanine. The earlier analysis of 450 to 750 of the donors excluded any sequence lacking an unambiguous match to a single V gene segment. An earlier analysis of 587 of the donors called V segments functional above 56.7% productive rearrangements and segregating when the between-donor standard deviation exceeded 5%. A statistical classification framework was built for diagnosing cytomegalovirus status from the catalog of TCR beta chain sequences. A later analysis assigned V and J genes by comparing TCR nucleotide sequences with IMGT/GENE-DB human TR gene sequences. Using the TCRdist pipeline, a later analysis assigned CDR3 sequences along with most-parsimonious VDJ recombination scenarios. In a later analysis, each TCR beta chain was defined by its CDR3 amino acid sequence together with its V-gene family, and reads lacking a unique V-gene family were excluded. As a way to deal with suspected cross-contamination and a sequencing artifact, a later analysis dropped 500 to 700 nucleotide sequences that were highly shared and had low generation probability. In a later analysis, a clonal expansion index was calculated for each public chain from normalized within-repertoire ranks of inferred template counts. A later analysis computed generation probabilities with a VDJ recombination model fitted to out-of-frame rearrangements, and checked the results against IGoR. A later analysis scored TCR-TCR, TCR-HLA and TCR-CMV co-occurrence with hypergeometric tests, applying a repertoire-size bias correction to TCR pairs. False discovery rates were estimated in a later analysis by permuting HLA or CMV assignments 20 times. In a later analysis, co-occurring TCRs were grouped using DBSCAN, and TCRdist sequence similarity was added for clustering within HLA-allele-positive subsets. Repertoires with fewer than 30,000 or more than 120,000 public chains, plus five repertoires with anomalous nucleotide sharing, were excluded from co-occurrence clustering. TCRdb re-hosts the immuneACCESS table, in-frame sequences only. Its copies lack some clones; in the studies checked, an unresolved V gene accounts for under half of them, and the cause for the rest is not known. The V and J calls and the clone size are those of that table, but D and trimming were determined from the DNA. Counted in this sample were about 110,000 clones; around 77% of them appeared once. 4% to 5% of the sample lies in the top ten.

The germline V gene yields MGHRA for CDR1 and YSYEKL for CDR2. The CDR3, from cysteine to phenylalanine, totals 15 residues. This entry keeps only the CDR3 DNA: 45 bases, framed from base 1. Ends trimmed: V by 0 bases, J by 6 bases; bases unmatched to a gene: 5. Input material: PBMCs. This receptor was identified in a male donor in good health and CMV-seronegative. The V and J genes are TRBV4-1 and TRBJ2-7; TRBD2 matches 10 bases in the middle. The CDR3 in this case is CASSQEASGSLEQYF. The nucleotides read TGCGCCAGCAGCCAAGAGGCTAGCGGGAGCCTCGAGCAGTACTTC.